The clone carrying this T cell receptor beta chain was recorded a few times. Antigen unknown. Losses at the gene ends were 2 bases for V and 3 bases for J; bases not matched to a gene: 2. The V gene's germline CDR1 is MNHEY and CDR2 SMNVEV (reference sequence). The CDR3 loop spans 15 amino acids. Regarding treatment: roughly ten-day PBMC culture with coronavirus spike peptide pools or control peptides (ViraFEST assay). Before the COVID-19 pandemic (2011-2018), CD4+ T cells were obtained from the unexposed donor. Once peptide pools had expanded antigen-specific T cells, ViraFEST sequenced TCRs. CD4+ T cells that had been cultured provided DNA sequenced with the Oncomine TCR Beta short-read assay. TCRdb analysed the PCR reads with MiXCR anew, one entry per CDR3 protein. This table has 6,000 to 7,500 distinct CDR3 sequences, 50% appearing once. The entry originates in a study of vaccination and CD4 T cells after COVID-19. Study-level information: Overlapping SARS-CoV-2, HCoV-NL63, HCoV-OC43 and HCoV-229E spike peptides were used to stimulate cells.

V and J are TRBV27 and TRBJ1-5; TRBD1 matches 9 bases. Material: CD4+ T cells from blood, cultured in vitro. This TCR derives from a human donor in good health. The CDR3 DNA reads as TGTGCCAGCAGTTTAAGGGACAGGGTCAATCAGCCCCAGCATTTT. Translated: CASSLRDRVNQPQHF.